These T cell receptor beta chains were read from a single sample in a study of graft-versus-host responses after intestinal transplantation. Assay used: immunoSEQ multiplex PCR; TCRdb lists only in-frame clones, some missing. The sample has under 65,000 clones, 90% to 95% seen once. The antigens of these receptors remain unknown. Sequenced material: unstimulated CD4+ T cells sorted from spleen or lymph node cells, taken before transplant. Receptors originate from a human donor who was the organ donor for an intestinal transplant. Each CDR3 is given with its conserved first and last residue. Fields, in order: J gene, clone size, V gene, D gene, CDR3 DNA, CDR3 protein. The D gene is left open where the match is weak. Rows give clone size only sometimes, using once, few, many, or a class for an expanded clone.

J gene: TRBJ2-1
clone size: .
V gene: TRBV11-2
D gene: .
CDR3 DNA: TGTGCCAGCAGCTTAAGCCGGGCCCCCGAGCAGTTCTTC
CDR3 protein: CASSLSRAPEQFF

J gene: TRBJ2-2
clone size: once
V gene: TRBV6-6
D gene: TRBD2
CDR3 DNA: TGTGCCCGCAGTTACGGGGGGGGGCCCACCGGGGAGCTGTTTTTT
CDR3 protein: CARSYGGGPTGELFF

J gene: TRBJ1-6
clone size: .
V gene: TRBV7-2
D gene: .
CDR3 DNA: TGTGCCAGCAGCTTAGAAGGGGGACGGACCAATTCACCCCTCCACTTT
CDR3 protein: CASSLEGGRTNSPLHF

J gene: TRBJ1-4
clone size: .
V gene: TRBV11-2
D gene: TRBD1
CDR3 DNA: TGTGCCAGCAGCGTCCGGGACAGGGCGGCTGAAAAACTGTTTTTT
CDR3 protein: CASSVRDRAAEKLFF

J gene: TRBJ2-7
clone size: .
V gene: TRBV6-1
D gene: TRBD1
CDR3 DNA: TGTGCCAGCAGTGATTTTCGGACAGGGTACAACGAGCAGTACTTC
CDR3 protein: CASSDFRTGYNEQYF

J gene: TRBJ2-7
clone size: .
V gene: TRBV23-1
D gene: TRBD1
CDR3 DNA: TGCGCCAGCAGTCAACCGGGACAGGGGGCCTACGAGCAGTACTTC
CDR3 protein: CASSQPGQGAYEQYF

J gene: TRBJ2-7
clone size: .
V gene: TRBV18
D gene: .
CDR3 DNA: TGTGCCAGCTCACCCTCCCGGCAGGGCGACTCCTACGAGCAGTACTTC
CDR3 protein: CASSPSRQGDSYEQYF

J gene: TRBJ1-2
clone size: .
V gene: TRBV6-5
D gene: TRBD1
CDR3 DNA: TGTGCCAGCAGTCGAGGACAGGGGGGAGATGGCTACACCTTC
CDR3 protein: CASSRGQGGDGYTF

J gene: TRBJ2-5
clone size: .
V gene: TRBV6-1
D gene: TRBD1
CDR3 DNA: TGTGCCAGCAGTGCGGCGGACAGGGGGCACCGGGAGACCCAGTACTTC
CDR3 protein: CASSAADRGHRETQYF

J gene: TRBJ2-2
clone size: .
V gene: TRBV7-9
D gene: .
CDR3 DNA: TGTGCCAGCAGCTTAGTGGTCCCAGGTCGTGGGGAGCTGTTTTTT
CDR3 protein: CASSLVVPGRGELFF

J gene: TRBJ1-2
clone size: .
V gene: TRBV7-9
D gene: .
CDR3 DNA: TGTGCCAGCAGCTTAGGCTTTGGCTACACCTTC
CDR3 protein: CASSLGFGYTF

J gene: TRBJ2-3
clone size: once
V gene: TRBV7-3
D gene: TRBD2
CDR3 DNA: TGTGCCAGCAGCTTAAGGGGCGCGGGGGTGGGCACAGATACGCAGTATTTT
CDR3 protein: CASSLRGAGVGTDTQYF

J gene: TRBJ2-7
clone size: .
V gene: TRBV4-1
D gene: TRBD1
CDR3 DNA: TGCGCCAGCAGCCAAGTTTTCGGGACAGCCCCCTACGAGCAGTACTTC
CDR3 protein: CASSQVFGTAPYEQYF

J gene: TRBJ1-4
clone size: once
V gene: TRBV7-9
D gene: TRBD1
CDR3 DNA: TGTGCCAGCAGCTTAGGGGACAGGGGGGGTTCGAATGAAAAACTGTTTTTT
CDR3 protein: CASSLGDRGGSNEKLFF

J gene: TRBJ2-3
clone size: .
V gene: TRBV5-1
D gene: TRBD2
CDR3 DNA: TGCGCCAGCAGCTTCGGTCTAGCGGGGGGTTCAGATACGCAGTATTTT
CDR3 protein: CASSFGLAGGSDTQYF

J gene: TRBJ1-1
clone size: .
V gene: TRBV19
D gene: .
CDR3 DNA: TGTGCCAGTAGTATTTTGGCAAACACTGAAGCTTTCTTT
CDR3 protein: CASSILANTEAFF

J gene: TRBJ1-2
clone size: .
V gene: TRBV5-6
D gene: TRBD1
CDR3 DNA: TGTGCCAGCAGCTTAACAGGGGGCGCGAACTATGGCTACACCTTC
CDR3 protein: CASSLTGGANYGYTF

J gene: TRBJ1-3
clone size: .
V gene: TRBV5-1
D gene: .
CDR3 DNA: TGCGCCAGCAGCAAGGGGATGGGAAACACCATATATTTT
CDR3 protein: CASSKGMGNTIYF

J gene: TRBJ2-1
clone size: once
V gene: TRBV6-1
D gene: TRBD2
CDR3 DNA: TGTGCCAGCATGGGTGGACTAGCGGGGGGGAGGCAGTTCTTC
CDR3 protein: CASMGGLAGGRQFF

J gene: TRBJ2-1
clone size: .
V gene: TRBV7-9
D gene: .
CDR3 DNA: TGTGCCAGCAGCCCCGGGACTTCTGGACAGATTGAGCAGTTCTTC
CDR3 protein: CASSPGTSGQIEQFF

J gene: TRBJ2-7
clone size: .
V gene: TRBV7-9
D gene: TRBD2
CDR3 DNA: TGTGCCAGCCGACATAGCGGGGGGAGCTCCTACGAGCAGTACTTC
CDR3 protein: CASRHSGGSSYEQYF

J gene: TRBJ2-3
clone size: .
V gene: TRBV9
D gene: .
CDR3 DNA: TGTGCCAGCAGCCCCCTACAGGGTTTTGTCACAGATACGCAGTATTTT
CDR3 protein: CASSPLQGFVTDTQYF

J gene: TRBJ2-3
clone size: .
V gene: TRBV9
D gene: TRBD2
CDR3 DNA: TGTGCCAGCAGCAAAACCCTAGCGGGGGCTAGAACTAGCACAGATACGCAGTATTTT
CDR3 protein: CASSKTLAGARTSTDTQYF

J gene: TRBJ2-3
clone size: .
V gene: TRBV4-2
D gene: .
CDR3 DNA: TGTGCCAGCAGCTTACAAGGACCCAGCACAGATACGCAGTATTTT
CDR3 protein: CASSLQGPSTDTQYF

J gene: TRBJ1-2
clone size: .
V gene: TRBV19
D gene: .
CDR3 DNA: TGTGCCAGTAGGAGACAAGTTTCCGGAGCTAACTATGGCTACACCTTC
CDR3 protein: CASRRQVSGANYGYTF

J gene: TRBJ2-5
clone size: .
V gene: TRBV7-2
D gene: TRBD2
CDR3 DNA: TGTGCCAGCAGCTCGGAGCGAAGGAGCGGGGCCCGGGAGACCCAGTACTTC
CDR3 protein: CASSSERRSGARETQYF

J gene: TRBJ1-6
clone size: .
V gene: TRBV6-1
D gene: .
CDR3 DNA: TGTGCCAGCCTGCCTGGACAGTATAATTCACCCCTCCACTTT
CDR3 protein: CASLPGQYNSPLHF

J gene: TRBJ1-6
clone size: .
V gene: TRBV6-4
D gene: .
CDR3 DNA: TGTGCCAGCTCGGGGCGGGGGGGGACCTATAATTCACCCCTCCACTTT
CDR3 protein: CASSGRGGTYNSPLHF

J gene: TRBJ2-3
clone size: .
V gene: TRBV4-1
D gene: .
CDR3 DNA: TGCGCCAGCAGCCGGAACCCGACCGGGACATCTAGCACAGATACGCAGTATTTT
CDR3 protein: CASSRNPTGTSSTDTQYF